Listed below are T cell receptor beta chains from one sample, sequenced in a study of blood T cells in healthy people across ages. TCRdb reprocessed the 5' RACE reads via MiXCR and lists one record per CDR3 protein. Here the sample spans approximately 1.5 million distinct CDR3 sequences, approximately 32% being singletons. Sequencing was performed on blood. These receptors all stem from a woman younger than 45 in good health. CDR3s include the opening cysteine and the closing phenylalanine or tryptophan. D genes are given only for firm matches. Clone size is stated in some rows and not others, as once, few, many or a class when expanded.

>TRBJ2-7|TRBD2|TRBV10-3|-
TGTGCCATCAGTGCGGCGGGAGGAGTCAACGAGCAGTACTTC
CAISAAGGVNEQYF
>TRBJ2-3|TRBD1|TRBV12-3/TRBV12-4|-
TGTGCCAGCAGTCTCGGACAGGGTACTGATACGCGGTATTTT
CASSLGQGTDTRYF
>TRBJ2-7|-|TRBV7-2|few
TGTGCCAGCAGCTTAGGCCGGTCGGGCACCCCCTACGAGCAGTACTTC
CASSLGRSGTPYEQYF
>TRBJ2-3|TRBD1|TRBV29-1|-
TGCAGCGTAGAACCGGGACAGGAAGGAGATACGCAGTATTTT
CSVEPGQEGDTQYF
>TRBJ2-7|TRBD1|TRBV5-1|-
TGCGCCAGCACTACCGGGACAGGGACCTACGAGCAGTACTTC
CASTTGTGTYEQYF
>TRBJ2-5|TRBD2|TRBV4-1|few
TGCGCCAGCAGTCCAGATAGCGGGAGAGGAGAGACCCAGTACTTC
CASSPDSGRGETQYF
>TRBJ2-1|-|TRBV7-9|few
TGTGCCAGCAGCTTTTCAGGGACCCATGAGCAGTTCTTC
CASSFSGTHEQFF
>TRBJ2-3|TRBD2|TRBV29-1|many
TGCAGCGTTGGGCTAGCGGGAGAAAGGACAGATACGCAGTATTTT
CSVGLAGERTDTQYF
>TRBJ2-7|TRBD2|TRBV7-2|-
TGTGCCAGCAGCTTGTTGCTAGCGGGAGGGTACTCCTACGAGCAGTACTTC
CASSLLLAGGYSYEQYF
>TRBJ1-4|-|TRBV6-1|-
TGTGCCAGCAGTGACACAGAAGTCGGTTGGGTAGGGAAACGGTTTTTT
CASSDTEVGWVGKRFF
>TRBJ2-1|-|TRBV3-1|-
TGTGCCAGCAGCCAATTGGGCGGGATGAGCTCCTACAATGAGCAGTTCTTC
CASSQLGGMSSYNEQFF
>TRBJ1-2|-|TRBV20-1|-
TGCAGTGCTAGAGATCAGGGAGGAGGCGGCTACACCTTC
CSARDQGGGGYTF
>TRBJ2-5|-|TRBV20-1|-
TGCAGTGCTAGGCCCCTGGCGGGAGGACAGGAGAGGCAGTACTTC
CSARPLAGGQERQYF
>TRBJ2-4|TRBD1|TRBV6-6|-
TGTGCCAGCAGCTCTGGACAGGGCCTAGCCAAAAACATTCAGTACTTC
CASSSGQGLAKNIQYF
>TRBJ1-2|-|TRBV7-9|few
TGTGCCAGCAGCTCCTACGCGCCCGGGACTAGTGGCTACACCTTC
CASSSYAPGTSGYTF
>TRBJ2-3|-|TRBV3-1|-
TGTGCCAGCAGCCAAGGGGTGATGGCAGATACGCAGTATTTT
CASSQGVMADTQYF
>TRBJ1-2|-|TRBV5-1|-
TGCGCCAGCAGCTTCCCCCCCGGAGGCTACACCTTC
CASSFPPGGYTF
>TRBJ2-3|-|TRBV4-1|few
TGCGCCAGCAGCCAGAGCAGCGGGCCTGGCACAGATACGCAGTATTTT
CASSQSSGPGTDTQYF
>TRBJ2-1|-|TRBV7-8|-
TGTGCCAGCAGCTTAGAGTCAGGTCGCTACAATGAGCAGTTCTTC
CASSLESGRYNEQFF
>TRBJ2-3|TRBD2|TRBV10-3|many
TGTGCCATCGGAGGCGGAAGAGCGGGAGAGTTAGATACGCAGTATTTT
CAIGGGRAGELDTQYF
>TRBJ2-2|-|TRBV12-3/TRBV12-4|-
TGTGCCAGCAGTTCCTACATAATCGGGGAGCTGTTTTTT
CASSSYIIGELFF
>TRBJ2-5|TRBD2|TRBV28|many
TGTGCCAGCAGTTTAGCGGGAGGCGGGGAGGAGACCCAGTACTTC
CASSLAGGGEETQYF
>TRBJ2-7|-|TRBV28|-
TGTGCCAGCAAAACCGGAGGGGCGGTGTCCTACGAGCAGTACTTC
CASKTGGAVSYEQYF
>TRBJ2-7|TRBD1|TRBV20-1|-
TGCAGTGCCCTCCGGACAGGGGGTAATCCTGTTTACGAGCAGTACTTC
CSALRTGGNPVYEQYF
>TRBJ2-5|TRBD1|TRBV9|few
TGTGCCAGCAACAGACAGGGGAGGGAGACCCAGTACTTC
CASNRQGRETQYF
>TRBJ2-7|-|TRBV12-3/TRBV12-4|few
TGTGCCAGCAGTACCCGGTGGGGGTCTATCGGCGAGCAGTACTTC
CASSTRWGSIGEQYF
>TRBJ2-7|-|TRBV20-1|few
TGCAGTGCTAGAAAAGGAGGGACCCTCCCCTACGAGCAGTACTTC
CSARKGGTLPYEQYF
>TRBJ2-1|-|TRBV6-1|-
TGTGCCAGCAGTCTTTATACTGAGCAGTTCTTC
CASSLYTEQFF
>TRBJ2-7|-|TRBV3-1|-
TGTGCCAGCAGCCTCGGGATGAGCACGTACGAGCAGTACTTC
CASSLGMSTYEQYF
>TRBJ2-1|-|TRBV10-2|few
TGCGCCAGCAGTGAGCTGGGGCCCACCAGGGGTTACAATGAGCAGTTCTTC
CASSELGPTRGYNEQFF
>TRBJ1-5|-|TRBV6-1|-
TGTGCCAGCACCGAAACAAGGGGTAGGGGGGCCAATCAGCCCCAGCATTTT
CASTETRGRGANQPQHF
>TRBJ2-1|TRBD2|TRBV6-1|-
TGTGCCAGCAGCAGAAGCGGGGCTAGCGGGAGACGTAATGAGCAGTTCTTC
CASSRSGASGRRNEQFF
>TRBJ1-5|-|TRBV25-1|few
TGTGCCAGCAGAGGGGGCAATCAGCCCCAGCATTTT
CASRGGNQPQHF
>TRBJ1-1|-|TRBV5-1|few
TGCGCCAGCAGCTTGGGGGCAGGGGTGGACACTGAAGCTTTCTTT
CASSLGAGVDTEAFF
>TRBJ2-1|TRBD2|TRBV28|-
TGTGCCAGCAGTTTGGGAGGGGCCAACTCCTACAATGAGCAGTTCTTC
CASSLGGANSYNEQFF
>TRBJ1-1|TRBD1|TRBV12-3/TRBV12-4|-
TGTGCCAGCTCTGCTAGTGGGGCAGGGGGGTTTAAGAAAACTGAAGCTTTCTTT
CASSASGAGGFKKTEAFF
>TRBJ2-7|-|TRBV5-6|-
TGTGCCAGCAGCACGAAGAGACAGGGAGGGAGCTCCTACGAGCAGTACTTC
CASSTKRQGGSSYEQYF
>TRBJ1-4|TRBD1|TRBV12-3/TRBV12-4|-
TGTGCCAGCAGTTGGGAGACAGGGAATGAAAAACTGTTTTTT
CASSWETGNEKLFF
>TRBJ2-7|TRBD1|TRBV6-1|-
TGTGCCAGCAGTAACGTAGACAGGGGGCCCTACGAGCAGTACTTC
CASSNVDRGPYEQYF
>TRBJ1-1|-|TRBV3-1|-
TGTGCCAGCGGGTCCGGATTAACCTCGGGCGCTGAAGCTTTCTTT
CASGSGLTSGAEAFF
>TRBJ2-5|-|TRBV3-1|few
TGTGCCAGCAGCCAAGATCGGCGGGGAGGCTCAAAAGAGACCCAGTACTTC
CASSQDRRGGSKETQYF
>TRBJ1-6|-|TRBV5-5|few
TGTGCCAGCAGCTTAACAGTTTTGAATTCACCCCTCCACTTT
CASSLTVLNSPLHF
>TRBJ2-3|TRBD1|TRBV3-1|once
TGTGCCAGCAGCCAACCGACAGGGGATGAAACAGATACGCAGTATTTT
CASSQPTGDETDTQYF
>TRBJ2-7|-|TRBV5-1|few
TGCGCCAGCAGCTTGAGGGACCCCGCCTCCTACGAGCAGTACTTC
CASSLRDPASYEQYF
>TRBJ1-4|TRBD1|TRBV12-3/TRBV12-4|-
TGTGCCAGCAGTTTAGATACAGGGGGTATTGAAAAACTGTTTTTT
CASSLDTGGIEKLFF
>TRBJ2-3|TRBD1|TRBV18|-
TGTGCCAGCTCACCACTTTTCACAGGGGTTAGCACAGATACGCAGTATTTT
CASSPLFTGVSTDTQYF
>TRBJ2-1|-|TRBV11-2|-
TGTGCCAGCAGCCGCGCCAATAGCGGAGCCCTTAATGAGCAGTTCTTC
CASSRANSGALNEQFF
>TRBJ2-5|-|TRBV7-6|-
TGTGCCAGCAGCTATGGACCGCAAGAGACCCAGTACTTC
CASSYGPQETQYF
>TRBJ2-3|TRBD1|TRBV20-1|-
TGCAGTGCCTCGCCAGCGACAGGGATTTGGACAGATACGCAGTATTTT
CSASPATGIWTDTQYF
>TRBJ2-7|TRBD1|TRBV30|-
TGTGCCTGGAGTGTTAATCCGGGACAGGGGTCCGAGCAGTACTTC
CAWSVNPGQGSEQYF
>TRBJ2-2|-|TRBV2|-
TGTGCCAGCAGTGAAACGAGGGGAGACACCGGGGAGCTGTTTTTT
CASSETRGDTGELFF
>TRBJ2-2|-|TRBV20-1|-
TGCAGTGCTCCCGGGTTTGGCACCGGGGAGCTGTTTTTT
CSAPGFGTGELFF
>TRBJ2-1|TRBD1|TRBV29-1|many
TGCAGCGTTGGAAGAACAGGGGGGTACAATGAGCAGTTCTTC
CSVGRTGGYNEQFF
>TRBJ1-1|-|TRBV30|-
TGTGCCTGGAACGCAGGGCAAGGGAGGACTGAAGCTTTCTTT
CAWNAGQGRTEAFF